This T cell receptor (beta chain) originates from a study of T-cell reconstitution after alpha-beta-depleted transplantation in children. In the case of this clonotype: Antigen unknown.

Notes on the study in general: There were reportedly several hundred expanded graft clones from which alpha-beta T cells came about two months after transplant. One year post-transplant, T-cell counts and diversity were largely derived from T cells produced anew.

V shed 11 bases and J 3 bases; nucleotides not matched to a gene: 21. This CDR3 spans 18 amino acids. TCRbeta library construction was performed incorporating unique molecular identifiers. Via MiXCR, TCRdb re-called the PCR reads, giving one row per CDR3 protein. The data hold 130,000 to 150,000 distinct CDR3 sequences, with around 10% observed a single time. The starting material was PBMCs, mostly from graft donor cells, obtained 180 days after TCRalphabeta/CD19-depleted stem cell transplant. This sequence originates from a female patient between 2 and 10 years old who had a stem cell transplant for congenital amegakaryocytic thrombocytopenia, so the T cells may come from the graft donor. The V and J genes are TRBV12-3 or TRBV12-4 and TRBJ1-5, with 8 bases identical to TRBD1. The CDR3 reads CALSLAFSGTGFNQPQHF. In DNA, the CDR3 is TGTGCCCTCAGTTTAGCGTTTTCCGGGACAGGTTTCAATCAGCCCCAGCATTTT.